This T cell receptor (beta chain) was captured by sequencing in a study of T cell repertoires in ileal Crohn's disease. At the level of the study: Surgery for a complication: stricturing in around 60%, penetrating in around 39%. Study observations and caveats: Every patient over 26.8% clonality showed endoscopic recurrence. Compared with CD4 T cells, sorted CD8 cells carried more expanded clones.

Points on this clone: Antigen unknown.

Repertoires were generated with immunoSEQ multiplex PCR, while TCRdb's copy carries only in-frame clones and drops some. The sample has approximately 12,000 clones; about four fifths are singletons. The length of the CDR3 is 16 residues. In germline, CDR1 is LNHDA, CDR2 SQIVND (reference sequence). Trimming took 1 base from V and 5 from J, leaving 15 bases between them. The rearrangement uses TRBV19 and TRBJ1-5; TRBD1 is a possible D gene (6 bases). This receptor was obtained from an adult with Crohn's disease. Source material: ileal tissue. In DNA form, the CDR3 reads TGTGCCAGTAGTATAGTTAGTTGGACAGATTATCAGCCCCAGCATTTT. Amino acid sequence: CASSIVSWTDYQPQHF.